The 20 T cell receptor beta chains presented below share a single source sample, sequenced in a study of graft-versus-host responses after intestinal transplantation. The protocol was immunoSEQ multiplex PCR, while the TCRdb copy is restricted to in-frame clones and leaves out a portion. Of more than 95,000 clones listed, approximately 90% are singletons. No cognate antigen is known for these TCRs. The material sequenced was unstimulated CD4+ T cells sorted from spleen or lymph node cells, taken before intestinal transplant. Receptors originate from a human donor who received an intestinal transplant.

This sequence joins TRBV9 and TRBJ2-1, with 10 bases aligning to TRBD2. The V gene end was trimmed by 1 base and the J gene end by 7 bases; junction bases not matched to a gene: 8. Germline-derived CDR1 and CDR2 are SGDLS and YYNGEE. The CDR3 is made up of 16 amino acids. CDR3 nucleotides: TGTGCCAGCAGCGTATTTGGCGGGACTAGCGTTAATGAGCAGTTCTTC. It yields the protein CASSVFGGTSVNEQFF.

This chain joins TRBV7-2 and TRBJ2-1; the match to TRBD2 covers 9 bases. V lost 2 bases and J lost 5; bases outside the gene matches: 7. The CDR3 covers 16 residues. Looked up from germline, CDR1 is SGHTA and CDR2 is FQGNSA. CDR3 amino acids: CASSLNPGLANNEQFF. CDR3 nucleotides: TGTGCCAGCAGCTTAAACCCGGGACTAGCCAACAATGAGCAGTTCTTC.

The chain recombines TRBV11-3 with TRBJ2-7; a weak D match, TRBD1 (6 bases). V lost 4 bases, J lost 7 bases, and 23 bases lay in between. Germline CDR1 SGHNT, CDR2 YENEEA. The CDR3 totals 16 residues. The CDR3 sequence: CASSSRPGTQGGEQYF. Written as DNA, the CDR3 is TGTGCCAGCAGCTCTAGACCCGGGACACAAGGTGGGGAGCAGTACTTC.

This clone occurred once. The J gene is TRBJ2-2, the V gene TRBV5-1; maybe TRBD1 (5 bases). The CDR3 extends over 17 amino acids. CDR1 is SGHRS, CDR2 YFSETQ, per germline. Trimming removed 1 base at V and 0 bases at J, with 13 bases between. The CDR3 bases are TGCGCCAGCAGCTTGAGGCTCTTACAGGCGAACACCGGGGAGCTGTTTTTT. This gives the protein CASSLRLLQANTGELFF.

The chain combines TRBV6-1 with TRBJ1-2, with 7 bases matching TRBD1. The V gene end was trimmed by 4 bases and the J gene end by 7 bases; junction bases not matched to a gene: 6. Germline values: CDR1 MNHNS, CDR2 SASEGT. The CDR3 consists of 13 residues. CDR3 residues: CASSGTGFSGYTF. CDR3 coding DNA: TGTGCCAGCAGTGGGACAGGTTTTTCTGGCTACACCTTC.

This chain joins TRBV2 and TRBJ2-7, with 8 bases fitting TRBD2. From germline, CDR1 is SNHLY and CDR2 FYNNEI. The CDR3 consists of 14 residues. J lost 1 base, V lost 6 bases, and 5 bases had no gene match. Written as DNA, the CDR3 is TGTGCCAGCAGCGTCGGGAGGGTATCCTACGAGCAGTACTTC. This sequence encodes CASSVGRVSYEQYF.

The chain has TRBV4-2 and TRBJ1-3, with unresolved D. The CDR3 totals 17 residues. V lost 0 bases to trimming and J lost 0 bases, with 12 bases between them. Germline values: CDR1 LGHNA, CDR2 YNFKEQ. The CDR3 nucleotides read TGTGCCAGCAGCCAAGATCTTTCGGTCGCCTCTGGAAACACCATATATTTT. This gives the protein CASSQDLSVASGNTIYF.

This clone was seen only once. The chain carries TRBV9 and TRBJ1-5, with a tentative D call TRBD1 (6 bases). The CDR3 loop spans 13 amino acids. Germline lookup yields CDR1 SGDLS and CDR2 YYNGEE. V lost 4 bases, J lost 6 bases, and 11 bases lay in between. CDR3 region: CASSLQGVQPQHF. The CDR3 DNA is TGTGCCAGCAGCTTACAGGGAGTTCAGCCCCAGCATTTT.

The V call is TRBV7-3, the J call TRBJ2-1; D is possibly TRBD2 (5 bases). CDR3 length equals 16 residues. Germline V lookup: CDR1 SGHTA, CDR2 FQGTGA. V was trimmed by 5 bases and J by 0 bases, leaving 14 bases between them. The CDR3 reads CASSTLATRSYNEQFF. For the CDR3, the DNA is TGTGCCAGCAGCACCCTAGCAACCCGCTCCTACAATGAGCAGTTCTTC.

The chain employs TRBV9 and TRBJ1-1; 8 bases line up with TRBD1. The trim removed 3 bases at V and 4 bases at J, leaving 8 bases unmatched. CDR1 and CDR2 (germline): SGDLS, YYNGEE. CDR3 length: 15 residues. The DNA of the CDR3 is TGTGCCAGCAGCGCCAACCCCCAGGGGGCCACTGAAGCTTTCTTT. Translation gives CASSANPQGATEAFF.

The chain combines TRBV30 with TRBJ2-3; 9 bases are shared with TRBD1. The CDR3 covers 13 residues. The germline gives CDR1 GTSNPN, CDR2 SVGIG (reference sequence). Trimming removed 5 bases from V and 6 bases from J; junction bases left unmatched: 6. The CDR3 DNA sequence: TGTGCCTGGGGGACAGGGTCGGGGGATACGCAGTATTTT. Translated, it gives CAWGTGSGDTQYF. Looking up the rest from reference TRBV30 and TRBJ2-3 gives the full variable domain: SQTIHQWPATLVQPVGSPLSLECTVEGTSNPNLYWYRQAAGRGLQLLFYSVGIGQISSEVPQNLSASRPQDRQFILSSKKLLLSDSGFYLCAWGTGSGDTQYFGPGTRLTVL.

CDR3 amino acids: CASSYGVRGLNQPQHF. Written as DNA, the CDR3 is TGTGCCAGCAGTTACGGGGTCCGAGGGTTGAATCAGCCCCAGCATTTT. This sequence joins TRBV6-6 and TRBJ1-5; the D is unclear. This CDR3 region has 16 residues. Germline V lookup: CDR1 MNHNY, CDR2 SVGAGI (reference sequence). V lost 2 bases and J 4 bases, leaving 15 bases between the germline ends.

The genes are TRBV19 and TRBJ1-2, with D unresolved. The CDR3 spans 15 residues. Deletions cut 1 base from V and 3 bases from J, with 12 bases between. Germline lookup yields CDR1 LNHDA and CDR2 SQIVND (reference sequence). CDR3 DNA: TGTGCCAGTAGTATAGTAAACTCGGTATACTATGGCTACACCTTC. Its translation is CASSIVNSVYYGYTF.

CDR3 sequence (DNA): TGTGCCAGCACCGGGACTACGCCTGGCGGGGAGCTGTTTTTT. The encoded protein is CASTGTTPGGELFF. The genes are TRBV6-1 and TRBJ2-2; 7 bases are a match to TRBD2. V lost 7 bases and J lost 7; bases outside the gene matches: 9. The CDR3 totals 14 residues. Germline CDR1 MNHNS, CDR2 SASEGT.

The rearrangement links TRBV1 to TRBJ2-7; the table's D call TRBD2 went unverified against the DNA. TRBV1 is recorded as a pseudogene. The CDR3 has 18 residues. Written as DNA, the CDR3 is TGCACCAGCAGCCGAACACAAAAGCCAGCGGGAGTGCCCTACGAGCAGTACTTC. Translated: CTSSRTQKPAGVPYEQYF.

The chain combines TRBV10-1 with TRBJ1-6; possible D gene TRBD1, 5 bases. The V gene's germline CDR1 is WNHNN and CDR2 SYGVQD (reference sequence). The CDR3 extends over 15 amino acids. V was clipped by 6 bases and J by 2 bases, with 11 bases between them. The CDR3 DNA reads TGCGCCAGCAGGGTAGACAGCCCCTATAATTCACCCCTCCACTTT. Protein: CASRVDSPYNSPLHF.

The rearrangement uses TRBV19 and TRBJ1-1, with TRBD1 identical over 7 bases. CDR1 and CDR2 (germline): LNHDA, SQIVND (reference sequence). The length of the CDR3 is 13 residues. Trimming at V came to 8 bases and at J to 1 base, leaving 4 bases not matched to a gene. The CDR3 DNA reads TGTGCCAGTGGGACAGCGAGGAACACTGAAGCTTTCTTT. Its translation: CASGTARNTEAFF.

The chain uses TRBV29-1 and TRBJ2-5; 8 nucleotides align to TRBD1. CDR1 is SQVTM, CDR2 ANQGSEA, per germline. This CDR3 region has 17 residues. V lost 0 bases, J lost 5 bases, and 14 bases stayed unmatched. CDR3 nucleotides: TGCAGCGTTGAAGATCGAGGGGCAGGGGGCTTATGGGAGACCCAGTACTTC. Protein product: CSVEDRGAGGLWETQYF.

The V call is TRBV9, the J call TRBJ1-1; 8 bases fit TRBD1. This CDR3 spans 14 amino acids. V was pared by 4 bases and J by 5 bases, with 7 bases of the junction left unmatched. Germline CDR1 is SGDLS and CDR2 is YYNGEE. The CDR3 DNA follows: TGTGCCAGCAGCAGGAGGACAGGGCAAACTGAAGCTTTCTTT. Its translation: CASSRRTGQTEAFF.

The V and J genes are TRBV30 and TRBJ1-2; the D is unclear. The CDR3 has 13 amino acids. V lost 0 bases and J lost 2, with 7 bases in between. Germline values: CDR1 GTSNPN, CDR2 SVGIG (reference sequence). The CDR3 here is CAWSVWRNYGYTF. CDR3 nucleotides: TGTGCCTGGAGTGTATGGAGAAACTATGGCTACACCTTC.